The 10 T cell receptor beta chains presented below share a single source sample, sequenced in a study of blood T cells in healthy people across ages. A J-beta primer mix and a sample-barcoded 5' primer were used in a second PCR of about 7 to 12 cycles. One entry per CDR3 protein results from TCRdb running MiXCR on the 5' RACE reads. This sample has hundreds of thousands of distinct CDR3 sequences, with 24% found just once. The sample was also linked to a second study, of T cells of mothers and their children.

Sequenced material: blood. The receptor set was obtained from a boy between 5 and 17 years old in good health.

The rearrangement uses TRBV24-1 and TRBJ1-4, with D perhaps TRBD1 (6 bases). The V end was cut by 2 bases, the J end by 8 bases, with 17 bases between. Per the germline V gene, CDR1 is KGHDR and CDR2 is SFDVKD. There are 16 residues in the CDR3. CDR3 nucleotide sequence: TGTGCCACCAGTGATTCGGGAACAGGGCGAAGAGAAAAACTGTTTTTT. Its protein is CATSDSGTGRREKLFF.

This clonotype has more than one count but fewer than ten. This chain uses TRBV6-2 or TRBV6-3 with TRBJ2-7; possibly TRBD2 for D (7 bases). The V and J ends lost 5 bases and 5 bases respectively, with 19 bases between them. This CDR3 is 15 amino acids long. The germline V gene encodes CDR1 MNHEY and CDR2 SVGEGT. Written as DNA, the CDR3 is TGTGCCAGCAGTCCTCCGGGGGGCCGGGTCAACGAGCAGTACTTC. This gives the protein CASSPPGGRVNEQYF.

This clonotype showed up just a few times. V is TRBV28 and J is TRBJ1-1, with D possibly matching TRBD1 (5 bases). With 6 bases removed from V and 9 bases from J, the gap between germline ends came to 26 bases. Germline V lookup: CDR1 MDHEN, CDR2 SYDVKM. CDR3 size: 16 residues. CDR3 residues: CASRGNRGIDLRKAFF. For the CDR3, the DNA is TGTGCCAGCAGGGGGAACCGGGGCATCGACCTAAGGAAAGCTTTCTTT. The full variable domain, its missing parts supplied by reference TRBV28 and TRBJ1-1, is DVKVTQSSRYLVKRTGEKVFLECVQDMDHENMFWYRQDPGLGLRLIYFSYDVKMKEKGDIPEGYSVSREKKERFSLILESASTNQTSMYLCASRGNRGIDLRKAFFGQGTRLTVV.

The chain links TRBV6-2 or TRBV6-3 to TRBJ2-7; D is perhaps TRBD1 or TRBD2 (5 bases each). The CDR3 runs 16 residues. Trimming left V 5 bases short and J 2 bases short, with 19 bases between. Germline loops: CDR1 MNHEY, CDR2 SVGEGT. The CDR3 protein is CASSQLPGTGPYEQYF. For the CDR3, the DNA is TGTGCCAGCAGTCAATTACCGGGAACAGGTCCCTACGAGCAGTACTTC.

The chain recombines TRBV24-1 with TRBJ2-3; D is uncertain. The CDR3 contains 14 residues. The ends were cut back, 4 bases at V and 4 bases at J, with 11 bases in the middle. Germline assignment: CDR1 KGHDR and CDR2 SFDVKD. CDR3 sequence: CATSDLDEADTQYF. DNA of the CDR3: TGTGCCACCAGTGACTTGGACGAGGCAGATACGCAGTATTTT.

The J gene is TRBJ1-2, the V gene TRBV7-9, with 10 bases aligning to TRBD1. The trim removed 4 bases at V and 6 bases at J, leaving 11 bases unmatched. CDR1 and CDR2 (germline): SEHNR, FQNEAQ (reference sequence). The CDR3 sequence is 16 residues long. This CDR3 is CASSSTRYGQGDGYTF. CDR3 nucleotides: TGTGCCAGCAGCTCAACCCGATACGGACAGGGGGATGGCTACACCTTC. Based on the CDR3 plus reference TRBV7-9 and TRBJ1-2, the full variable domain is DTGVSQNPRHKITKRGQNVTFRCDPISEHNRLYWYRQTLGQGPEFLTYFQNEAQLEKSRLLSDRFSAERPKGSFSTLEIQRTEQGDSAMYLCASSSTRYGQGDGYTFGSGTRLTVV.

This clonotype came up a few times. This CDR3 is CASSQGGRIYGYTF. CDR3 sequence (DNA): TGTGCCAGCAGTCAGGGAGGAAGGATCTATGGCTACACCTTC. The gene calls are TRBV6-2 or TRBV6-3 and TRBJ1-2; D may be TRBD1 (5 bases). Germline CDR1 MNHEY, CDR2 SVGEGT. The CDR3 runs to 14 residues. V was trimmed by 5 bases and J by 4 bases, leaving 14 bases between them.

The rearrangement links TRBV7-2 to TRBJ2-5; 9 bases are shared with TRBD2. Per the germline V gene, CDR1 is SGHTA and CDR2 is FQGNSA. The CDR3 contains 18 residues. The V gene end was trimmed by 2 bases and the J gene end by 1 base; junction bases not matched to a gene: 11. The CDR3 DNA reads TGTGCCAGCAGCTTAAGTTCTGGGACTAGCTTGCCCCAAGAGACCCAGTACTTC. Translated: CASSLSSGTSLPQETQYF.

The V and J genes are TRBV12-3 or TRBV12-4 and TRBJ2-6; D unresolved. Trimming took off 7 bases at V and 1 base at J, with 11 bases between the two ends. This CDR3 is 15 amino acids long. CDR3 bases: TGTGCCAGCACCATAGACAAGTCTGGGGCCAACGTCCTGACTTTC. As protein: CASTIDKSGANVLTF.

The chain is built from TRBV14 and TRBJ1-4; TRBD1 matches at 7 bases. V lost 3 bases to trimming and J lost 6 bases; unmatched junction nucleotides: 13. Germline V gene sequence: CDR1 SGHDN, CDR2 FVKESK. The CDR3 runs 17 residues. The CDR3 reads CASSHRTGSARYEKLFF. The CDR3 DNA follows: TGTGCCAGCAGCCACCGGACAGGTTCGGCTCGATATGAAAAACTGTTTTTT.